This passage covers 17 T cell receptor beta chains from one sample sequenced in a study of T cells in localized non-small cell lung cancer. Clones were read by immunoSEQ multiplex PCR, and TCRdb kept only the in-frame ones, dropping some. The table includes about 77,000 clones, approximately 90% detected once. The sequencing used peripheral blood, collected before any cancer treatment. Receptor source: a woman aged 35 to 69 with stage I squamous cell lung carcinoma.

The chain is built from TRBV30 and TRBJ1-1; D is unclear. V gave up 1 base and J gave up 4 bases, with 16 bases separating them. CDR3 length: 15 amino acids. From germline, CDR1 is GTSNPN and CDR2 SVGIG (reference sequence). CDR3 residues: CAWSGGRESSTEAFF. The CDR3 DNA reads as TGTGCCTGGAGTGGAGGGAGGGAATCTAGCACTGAAGCTTTCTTT. Combining the CDR3 with reference TRBV30 and TRBJ1-1 gives the whole variable domain SQTIHQWPATLVQPVGSPLSLECTVEGTSNPNLYWYRQAAGRGLQLLFYSVGIGQISSEVPQNLSASRPQDRQFILSSKKLLLSDSGFYLCAWSGGRESSTEAFFGQGTRLTVV.

V usage is TRBV1 and J usage is TRBJ2-3; the D call in the table, TRBD2, was not verified against the DNA. TRBV1 is described as a pseudogene. The CDR3 covers 15 residues. CDR3 residues: CTSSQDSGGKDTQYF. The DNA of the CDR3 is TGCACCAGCAGCCAAGATAGCGGAGGGAAAGATACGCAGTATTTT.

The V call is TRBV5-5, the J call TRBJ2-7; no firm D call. With 0 bases removed from V and 1 base from J, the gap between germline ends came to 11 bases. Germline V lookup: CDR1 SGHKS, CDR2 YYEKEE (reference sequence). This CDR3 contains 15 residues. The CDR3 region is CASSLVAVQSYEQYF. The CDR3 DNA reads as TGTGCCAGCAGCTTGGTGGCTGTACAGTCCTACGAGCAGTACTTC.

The rearrangement uses TRBV7-3 and TRBJ1-5, with D hard to call. Trimming took 8 bases from V and 4 from J, leaving 6 bases between them. Germline V lookup: CDR1 SGHTA, CDR2 FQGTGA. The CDR3 extends over 11 amino acids. Here the CDR3 DNA reads TGTGCCAGCGAGGAAAATCAGCCCCAGCATTTT. As protein: CASEENQPQHF.

The chain is built from TRBV6-1 and TRBJ2-2; possibly TRBD2 for D (6 bases). CDR1 is MNHNS and CDR2 is SASEGT in the germline V gene. Between the trimmed V and J ends, which lost 7 bases and 0 bases, there was a span of 12 bases. The CDR3 totals 15 residues. The CDR3 DNA follows: TGTGCCAGCAATGGAGGGAACGCGAACACCGGGGAGCTGTTTTTT. Its translation is CASNGGNANTGELFF.

The CDR3, as DNA: TGTGCCAGCAGTTCTCCCGCTACTAGCGGGGGGACCGATGAGCAGTTCTTC. Amino acid sequence: CASSSPATSGGTDEQFF. The gene calls are TRBV7-9 and TRBJ2-1; 12 bases match TRBD2. V lost 6 bases and J lost 8; bases outside the gene matches: 14. CDR1 is SEHNR and CDR2 is FQNEAQ in the germline V gene (reference sequence). The CDR3 covers 17 residues.

The chain employs TRBV5-4 and TRBJ1-1; D unresolved. Between the trimmed V and J ends, which lost 4 bases and 0 bases, there was a span of 13 bases. The CDR3 is 15 residues long. Germline lookup yields CDR1 SGHNT and CDR2 YYREEE (reference sequence). CDR3 region: CASSPDGSMNTEAFF. DNA of the CDR3: TGTGCCAGCAGCCCAGACGGATCTATGAACACTGAAGCTTTCTTT. Full variable domain (missing parts from reference TRBV5-4 and TRBJ1-1): ETGVTQSPTHLIKTRGQQVTLRCSSQSGHNTVSWYQQALGQGPQFIFQYYREEENGRGNFPPRFSGLQFPNYSSELNVNALELDDSALYLCASSPDGSMNTEAFFGQGTRLTVV.

V usage is TRBV6-5 and J usage is TRBJ1-1; 7 nucleotides line up with TRBD1. After removal of 2 bases from V and 3 bases from J, the junction contained 6 bases not matched to a gene. Germline loops: CDR1 MNHEY, CDR2 SVGAGI. CDR3 length: 15 residues. The DNA for the CDR3 is TGTGCCAGCAGTTACCGAATTCAGGGGGACACTGAAGCTTTCTTT. Its protein product is CASSYRIQGDTEAFF.

This chain uses TRBV9 with TRBJ1-2; 9 nucleotides agree with TRBD1. Germline CDR1 and CDR2: SGDLS and YYNGEE. V shed 3 bases and J 7 bases; nucleotides not matched to a gene: 19. The CDR3 totals 18 residues. The CDR3 sequence is CASSEEDFTGTGIFGYTF. CDR3 sequence (DNA): TGTGCCAGCAGCGAAGAAGACTTCACCGGGACAGGGATTTTTGGCTACACCTTC.

The chain employs TRBV9 and TRBJ2-3; TRBD2 matches 10 bases. The CDR3 contains 16 residues. V gave up 4 bases and J gave up 6 bases; unmatched junction bases: 11. From germline, CDR1 is SGDLS and CDR2 YYNGEE. Written as DNA, the CDR3 is TGTGCCAGCAGCACCCTAGGAGCGGGGGGGCGGGATACGCAGTATTTT. Its protein product is CASSTLGAGGRDTQYF.

V and J are TRBV25-1 and TRBJ2-1; 7 bases align to TRBD2. In germline, CDR1 is MGHDK, CDR2 SYGVNS. This CDR3 comprises 16 residues. J gave up 8 bases and V 2 bases, and 12 bases lay outside the gene matches. In DNA, the CDR3 is TGTGCCAGCAGTGAAGGTTCAGCGGGGAGACTAGATGAGCAGTTCTTC. Protein sequence: CASSEGSAGRLDEQFF.

This chain uses TRBV9 with TRBJ2-1; either TRBD1 or TRBD2 may supply D (6 bases each). Germline CDR1 is SGDLS and CDR2 is YYNGEE. The CDR3 is made up of 13 amino acids. V was shortened by 4 bases and J by 8 bases, with 13 bases between the two germline ends. Here the CDR3 DNA reads TGTGCCAGCAGCACCGGGGGCATCGATGAGCAGTTCTTC. This encodes CASSTGGIDEQFF.

The gene calls are TRBV2 and TRBJ1-4, with D possibly being TRBD1 (6 bases). Between the trimmed V and J ends, which lost 7 bases and 5 bases, there was a span of 14 bases. CDR1 is SNHLY and CDR2 is FYNNEI in the germline V gene. This CDR3 comprises 14 residues. For the CDR3, the DNA is TGTGCCAGCATCCCTCCGGACAGCAATGAAAAACTGTTTTTT. Its protein product is CASIPPDSNEKLFF.

Here the CDR3 reads CASSSDQGVLTDTQYF. CDR3 in DNA: TGTGCCAGCAGTTCGGACCAGGGGGTCCTTACAGATACGCAGTATTTT. This chain joins TRBV27 and TRBJ2-3; TRBD1 matches 7 bases. This CDR3 has 16 amino acids. J lost 3 bases, V lost 4 bases, and 10 bases had no gene match. Germline-derived CDR1 and CDR2 are MNHEY and SMNVEV (reference sequence).

This chain uses TRBV25-1 with TRBJ1-5, with D maybe TRBD1 (5 bases). This CDR3 has 16 amino acids. Germline V gene data show CDR1 as MGHDK and CDR2 as SYGVNS. Trimming took off 4 bases at V and 2 bases at J, with 15 bases between the two ends. The CDR3 loop reads CASSGFQGFGNQPQHF. The CDR3 DNA reads TGTGCCAGCAGTGGATTTCAGGGTTTTGGCAATCAGCCCCAGCATTTT.

This chain connects TRBV10-1 to TRBJ2-2; TRBD2 agrees at 12 bases. This CDR3 comprises 17 residues. With V trimmed by 2 bases and J by 4 bases, 5 bases remained unmatched. Germline lookup yields CDR1 WNHNN and CDR2 SYGVQD (reference sequence). The CDR3 sequence is CASSEASGGASTGELFF. CDR3 sequence (DNA): TGCGCCAGCAGTGAGGCTAGCGGGGGGGCGAGCACCGGGGAGCTGTTTTTT.

V gene TRBV2 combines with J gene TRBJ1-2; tentatively, D is TRBD1 (5 bases). The germline gives CDR1 SNHLY, CDR2 FYNNEI. V lost 1 base, J lost 8 bases, and 20 bases lay in between. The CDR3 spans 16 residues. CDR3 DNA: TGTGCCAGCAGTGAAGGGGGGTCCCCTTTCGAGACGGGCTACACCTTC. It encodes CASSEGGSPFETGYTF.